This T cell receptor (beta chain) came from a study of blood T cell repertoires in COVID-19. Study in general: Donors in the United States, Italy and Spain gave samples during acute or convalescent COVID-19.

With 5 bases clipped from V and 7 bases from J, the junction kept 9 bases outside the gene matches. The CDR3 spans 14 residues. The germline gives CDR1 MDHEN, CDR2 SYDVKM. Repertoires were generated with immunoSEQ multiplex PCR, while TCRdb's copy carries only in-frame clones and drops some. The repertoire consists of approximately 220,000 clones, with about 86% occurring once and the leading ten covering roughly 6.4%. The clonotype was recovered from a man aged 55 to 69 who had recovered from COVID-19. Sequenced: peripheral blood. The chain is built from TRBV28 and TRBJ1-1; 8 positions match TRBD1. CDR3 region: CASSPTRGHIEAFF. DNA of the CDR3: TGTGCCAGCAGTCCGACCAGGGGGCATATTGAAGCTTTCTTT. Filled out from reference TRBV28 and TRBJ1-1, the complete variable domain reads DVKVTQSSRYLVKRTGEKVFLECVQDMDHENMFWYRQDPGLGLRLIYFSYDVKMKEKGDIPEGYSVSREKKERFSLILESASTNQTSMYLCASSPTRGHIEAFFGQGTRLTVV.